This paragraph reports one TCR beta chain. This record comes from a study of control samples from healthy donors and cancer patients. Profiled with immunoSEQ multiplex PCR; TCRdb holds only in-frame clones, not every one. Found here are tens of thousands of clones, 80% of them singletons; the top ten hold 10%. This CDR3 has 19 amino acids. CDR1 is SGHVS, CDR2 FNYEAQ, per germline. Unmatched junction bases numbered 12, after V lost 1 base and J lost 2 bases. Sequenced: blood. The chain uses TRBV7-6 and TRBJ2-7; 12 bases are a match to TRBD2. The sequence derives from a man in his 70s in good health. The CDR3 DNA is TGTGCCAGCAGCTTAGTACCCCTCATACTAGCGGGGGGCACCTACGAGCAGTACTTC. This encodes CASSLVPLILAGGTYEQYF.